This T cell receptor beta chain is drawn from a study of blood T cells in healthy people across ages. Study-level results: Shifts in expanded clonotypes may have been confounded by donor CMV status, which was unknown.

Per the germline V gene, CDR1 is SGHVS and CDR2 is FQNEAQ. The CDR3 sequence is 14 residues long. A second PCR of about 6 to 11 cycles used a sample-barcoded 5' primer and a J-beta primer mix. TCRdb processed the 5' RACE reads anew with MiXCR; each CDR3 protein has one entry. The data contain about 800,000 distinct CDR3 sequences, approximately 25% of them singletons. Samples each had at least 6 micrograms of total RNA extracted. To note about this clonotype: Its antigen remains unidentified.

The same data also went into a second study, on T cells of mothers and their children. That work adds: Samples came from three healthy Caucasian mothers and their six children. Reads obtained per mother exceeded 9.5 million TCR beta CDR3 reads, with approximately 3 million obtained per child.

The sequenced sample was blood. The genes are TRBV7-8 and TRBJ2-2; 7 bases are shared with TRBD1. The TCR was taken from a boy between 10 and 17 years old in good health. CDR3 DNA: TGTGCTGAGTCCGGGACAGAAAACACCGGGGAGCTGTTTTTT. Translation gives CAESGTENTGELFF.